This entry lists 9 T cell receptor beta chains sequenced from one sample in a study of blood T cell repertoires in COVID-19. TCRdb's table, derived via immunoSEQ multiplex PCR, lists solely in-frame clones and lacks some. This table has roughly 69,000 clones, about 70% appearing once. The sample comprised peripheral blood. The receptor set was obtained from a human donor in a cohort sampled during active COVID-19.

V and J are TRBV11-3 and TRBJ2-1; TRBD1 matches 10 bases. Germline V gene data show CDR1 as SGHNT and CDR2 as YENEEA. The CDR3 has 16 residues. V was pared by 5 bases and J by 4 bases, with 8 bases of the junction left unmatched. CDR3 nucleotide sequence: TGTGCCAGCAGCGGAGGTGGACAGGGGGGTTACAATGAGCAGTTCTTC. This gives the protein CASSGGGQGGYNEQFF. The entire variable domain, with the rest obtained from reference TRBV11-3 and TRBJ2-1, is as follows: EAGVVQSPRYKIIEKKQPVAFWCNPISGHNTLYWYLQNLGQGPELLIRYENEEAVDDSQLPKDRFSAERLKGVDSTLKIQPAELGDSAVYLCASSGGGQGGYNEQFFGPGTRLTVL.

The chain uses TRBV3-1 (or the pseudogene TRBV3-2) and TRBJ2-5; 10 bases are shared with TRBD2. The CDR3 totals 16 residues. J was trimmed by 4 bases and V by 1 base; bases with no gene match: 6. The germline gives CDR1 LGHDT, CDR2 YNNKEL (reference sequence). The CDR3 DNA is TGTGCCAGCAGCCAAGGGGGTAGCGGGGGGCGAGAGACCCAGTACTTC. It encodes CASSQGGSGGRETQYF.

The rearrangement links TRBV18 to TRBJ1-4; unclear D gene. The CDR3 is made up of 15 amino acids. Germline assignment: CDR1 KGHSH and CDR2 LQKENI. Trimming removed 2 bases at V and 5 bases at J, with 12 bases between. The CDR3 region has the DNA TGTGCCAGCTCACCAGAGGTTGGTAAGAATGAAAAACTGTTTTTT. Protein sequence: CASSPEVGKNEKLFF.

This sequence joins TRBV30 and TRBJ1-6, with 8 bases that match TRBD1. This CDR3 is built from 15 residues. Germline values: CDR1 GTSNPN, CDR2 SVGIG (reference sequence). V dropped 3 bases and J dropped 10; count of bases not matched to a gene: 11. CDR3 DNA: TGTGCCTGGAGGCTCACCGGGACAGGAGGCTCACCCCTCCACTTT. It encodes CAWRLTGTGGSPLHF.

V is TRBV5-1 and J is TRBJ2-3; 10 nucleotides agree with TRBD2. Germline values: CDR1 SGHRS, CDR2 YFSETQ. This CDR3 is 16 amino acids long. Germline trimming cut 4 bases from V and 1 base from J; bases unmatched to any gene: 6. This CDR3 is CASSEERGGGTDTQYF. CDR3 coding DNA: TGCGCCAGCAGCGAGGAGCGGGGGGGCGGCACAGATACGCAGTATTTT.

This clone was detected only once. The gene calls are TRBV3-1 (or the pseudogene TRBV3-2) and TRBJ2-5, with D possibly TRBD2 on 6 matching bases. V dropped 0 bases and J dropped 0 bases, with 20 bases sitting between them. Germline V lookup: CDR1 LGHDT, CDR2 YNNKEL (reference sequence). The CDR3 runs 19 residues. Here the CDR3 reads CASSQDGSGRGMYQETQYF. Here the CDR3 DNA reads TGTGCCAGCAGCCAAGATGGGTCGGGGCGCGGGATGTACCAAGAGACCCAGTACTTC.

The chain couples TRBV7-2 to TRBJ2-7, with 7 bases identical to TRBD2. This CDR3 is 14 amino acids long. Germline trimming cut 3 bases from V and 5 bases from J; bases unmatched to any gene: 7. From germline, CDR1 is SGHTA and CDR2 FQGNSA. CDR3 sequence: CASSFMGRGDEQYF. The CDR3, as DNA: TGTGCCAGCAGCTTTATGGGGAGGGGCGACGAGCAGTACTTC.

The chain has TRBV9 and TRBJ2-3; 11 nucleotides align to TRBD2. Trimming cost V 0 bases and J 7 bases; bases outside gene matches: 7. The V gene's germline CDR1 is SGDLS and CDR2 YYNGEE. There are 16 residues in the CDR3. CDR3 nucleotides: TGTGCCAGCAGCGTAGCGCCTAGCGGGGGGCTAAATACGCAGTATTTT. Amino acids: CASSVAPSGGLNTQYF. The entire variable domain, with the rest obtained from reference TRBV9 and TRBJ2-3, is as follows: DSGVTQTPKHLITATGQRVTLRCSPRSGDLSVYWYQQSLDQGLQFLIQYYNGEERAKGNILERFSAQQFPDLHSELNLSSLELGDSALYFCASSVAPSGGLNTQYFGPGTRLTVL.

This chain connects TRBV6-2 or TRBV6-3 to TRBJ2-5, with 12 bases lining up with TRBD2. The V gene's germline CDR1 is MNHEY and CDR2 SVGEGT. The CDR3 sequence is 17 residues long. The V and J ends lost 7 bases and 1 base, in that order; junction bases with no gene match: 10. The CDR3 DNA reads TGTGCCAGCACCCCCACACTAGCGGGGGGCGGCCAAGAGACCCAGTACTTC. Translating gives CASTPTLAGGGQETQYF.